One sample yielded the 27 T cell receptor beta chains listed below, sequenced in a study of graft-versus-host responses after intestinal transplantation. Produced via immunoSEQ multiplex PCR; TCRdb's table is partial and in-frame only. The table records around 87,000 clones, 92% of them present only once. Their antigens remain unidentified. The specimen was unstimulated CD8+ T cells sorted from spleen or lymph node cells, collected before transplant. These receptor sequences come from a human donor who was the organ donor for an intestinal transplant.

This chain links TRBV4-3 with TRBJ2-7; 7 bases line up with TRBD2. Germline V gene data show CDR1 as LGHNA and CDR2 as YSLEER. The junction had 8 bases not matched to a gene; V was cut back by 1 base and J by 2 bases. This CDR3 spans 16 amino acids. The CDR3 loop is CASSQVSGGLTYEQYF. CDR3 sequence (DNA): TGCGCCAGCAGCCAAGTCTCGGGGGGTTTAACCTACGAGCAGTACTTC.

In nucleotides, the CDR3 is TGTGCCAGCACACAGGGGACCGGGGAGCTGTTTTTT. This encodes CASTQGTGELFF. The rearrangement links TRBV25-1 to TRBJ2-2; 7 bases are shared with TRBD1. The length of the CDR3 is 12 residues. CDR1 MGHDK and CDR2 SYGVNS come from the germline V gene. V dropped 7 bases and J dropped 5; count of bases not matched to a gene: 1.

The chain recombines TRBV11-2 with TRBJ1-1, with a weak D call TRBD1 (6 bases). Germline V CDR1 and CDR2: SGHAT, FQNNGV. There are 14 residues in the CDR3. Deletions cut 1 base from V and 3 bases from J, with 9 bases between. The CDR3 nucleotides read TGTGCCAGCAGCTTAGCAGGACAGCACACTGAAGCTTTCTTT. It specifies CASSLAGQHTEAFF.

The J gene is TRBJ1-3, the V gene TRBV7-9; 7 bases match TRBD1. This CDR3 has 15 amino acids. After removal of 3 bases from V and 1 base from J, the junction contained 3 bases not matched to a gene. In germline, CDR1 is SEHNR, CDR2 FQNEAQ (reference sequence). CDR3 loop: CASSFRGQSGNTIYF. The CDR3 nucleotides are TGTGCCAGCAGCTTTAGGGGGCAATCTGGAAACACCATATATTTT.

This clone has a single count. The chain couples TRBV9 to TRBJ2-1; maybe TRBD1 (5 bases). This CDR3 is built from 12 residues. Germline V gene data show CDR1 as SGDLS and CDR2 as YYNGEE. V lost 4 bases and J lost 7, with 9 bases in between. The CDR3 region is CASSNQGNEQFF. DNA for the CDR3: TGTGCCAGCAGCAACCAGGGAAATGAGCAGTTCTTC.

V gene TRBV15 combines with J gene TRBJ1-2, with D hard to call. The germline CDR1 and CDR2 sequences are LNHNV and YYDKDF (reference sequence). V lost 0 bases, J lost 8 bases, and 22 bases lay in between. The CDR3 spans 17 residues. CDR3 loop: CATSRDNVGGLVRGYTF. Here the CDR3 DNA reads TGTGCCACCAGCAGAGATAACGTAGGAGGGTTAGTTCGGGGCTACACCTTC.

The chain is built from TRBV4-1 and TRBJ1-2; D call uncertain. Germline V gene sequence: CDR1 MGHRA, CDR2 YSYEKL. V lost 0 bases and J 7 bases, leaving 9 bases between the germline ends. The CDR3 length is 13 residues. The CDR3 region is CASSQEGSGGYTF. CDR3 coding DNA: TGCGCCAGCAGCCAAGAGGGGAGCGGTGGCTACACCTTC.

The chain uses TRBV4-2 and TRBJ2-2, with 8 bases matching TRBD2. J gave up 8 bases and V 2 bases, and 10 bases lay outside the gene matches. This CDR3 region has 16 residues. Germline V CDR1 and CDR2: LGHNA, YNFKEQ. Here the CDR3 reads CASSQPGLGDGGELFF. CDR3 nucleotide sequence: TGTGCCAGCAGCCAACCGGGACTAGGTGATGGGGGGGAGCTGTTTTTT.

The rearrangement uses TRBV4-2 and TRBJ2-7, with 11 nucleotides matching TRBD2. CDR1 and CDR2 from the germline V gene are LGHNA and YNFKEQ. The J segment lost 4 bases and the V segment lost 2 bases, leaving 4 bases of the junction unmatched. This CDR3 region has 15 residues. The CDR3 bases are TGTGCCAGCAGCCAATCGACTAGCGGGGTGTACGAGCAGTACTTC. This codes for CASSQSTSGVYEQYF.

The rearrangement uses TRBV6-5 and TRBJ2-7, with TRBD2 identical over 8 bases. Germline values: CDR1 MNHEY, CDR2 SVGAGI. Germline trimming cut 1 base from V and 3 bases from J; bases unmatched to any gene: 2. The CDR3 is made up of 14 amino acids. The CDR3 DNA sequence: TGTGCCAGCAGTTACTTGAGCGGGGGCTACGAGCAGTACTTC. It translates to CASSYLSGGYEQYF.

The rearrangement uses TRBV29-1 and TRBJ2-3, with 7 bases aligning to TRBD2. Germline values: CDR1 SQVTM, CDR2 ANQGSEA. V was clipped by 7 bases and J by 4 bases; unmatched bases: 11. This CDR3 is built from 14 residues. The CDR3 coding sequence is TGCAGCGGCGCCAGGGTGGCGGGGGCAGATACGCAGTATTTT. It specifies CSGARVAGADTQYF.

In nucleotides, the CDR3 is TGCGCCAGCAGCTCTCCCCGGGACAGGGCCTACGAGCAGTACTTC. This gives the protein CASSSPRDRAYEQYF. This chain links TRBV5-1 with TRBJ2-7, with 9 bases identical to TRBD1. Germline-derived CDR1 and CDR2 are SGHRS and YFSETQ. V trimming: 3 bases; J trimming: 2 bases; junction bases outside the gene matches: 6. CDR3 length: 15 amino acids.

This sequence joins TRBV11-3 and TRBJ2-2, with 8 bases aligning to TRBD1. From germline, CDR1 is SGHNT and CDR2 YENEEA. J was trimmed by 7 bases and V by 6 bases; bases with no gene match: 4. The CDR3 covers 13 residues. The CDR3 reads CASRAGGLGELFF. CDR3 sequence (DNA): TGTGCCAGCAGGGCAGGGGGCCTCGGGGAGCTGTTTTTT.

The V and J genes are TRBV5-6 and TRBJ2-3, with D maybe TRBD2 (7 bases). The V end was cut by 2 bases, the J end by 2 bases, with 21 bases between. The length of the CDR3 is 18 residues. Germline-derived CDR1 and CDR2 are SGHDT and YYEEEE. CDR3 residues: CASSFWAGAAVDTDTQYF. The CDR3 region has the DNA TGTGCCAGCAGCTTCTGGGCGGGGGCCGCCGTTGACACAGATACGCAGTATTTT.

The chain has TRBV12-5 and TRBJ1-1, with TRBD1 as a possible D gene (6 bases). Germline values: CDR1 LGHNT, CDR2 FRNRAP. The CDR3 spans 14 residues. V shed 3 bases and J shed 1 base, with 9 bases lying between them. CDR3 coding DNA: TGTGCTAGTGGTTTTGGGGGCGGGAACACTGAAGCTTTCTTT. As protein: CASGFGGGNTEAFF.

CDR3 in amino acids: CASSGTEETQYF. The CDR3, as DNA: TGTGCCAGCAGCGGGACAGAAGAGACCCAGTACTTC. The genes are TRBV5-4 and TRBJ2-5; 7 bases line up with TRBD1. V shed 4 bases, J shed 3 bases, and the junction held 0 bases outside the gene matches. Germline CDR1 reads SGHNT; CDR2 reads YYREEE (reference sequence). The CDR3 runs to 12 residues.

This clone was detected once. The rearrangement links TRBV7-8 to TRBJ1-4; 10 nucleotides align to TRBD1. CDR1 and CDR2 from the germline V gene are SGHVS and FQNEAQ. With 1 base clipped from V and 4 bases from J, the junction kept 9 bases outside the gene matches. This CDR3 comprises 18 residues. The CDR3 nucleotides are TGTGCCAGCAGCTTAGGACAGGGGGCTCAATCCCTTAATGAAAAACTGTTTTTT. Translation gives CASSLGQGAQSLNEKLFF.

The chain recombines TRBV19 with TRBJ2-7, with 9 bases lining up with TRBD1. V lost 4 bases and J lost 9; bases outside the gene matches: 13. Germline V CDR1 and CDR2: LNHDA, SQIVND (reference sequence). This CDR3 contains 15 residues. The CDR3 loop reads CASSNSGTGSDVQYF. The CDR3, as DNA: TGTGCCAGTAGTAATTCCGGGACAGGGAGTGATGTGCAGTACTTC.

This clone was detected only once. V and J are TRBV15 and TRBJ2-3; 9 positions match TRBD1. CDR1 is LNHNV and CDR2 is YYDKDF in the germline V gene (reference sequence). CDR3 length equals 15 residues. The trim removed 8 bases at V and 3 bases at J, leaving 9 bases unmatched. CDR3 nucleotide sequence: TGTGCCACCGAGCGCGGGACAGGGAAGACAGATACGCAGTATTTT. This gives the protein CATERGTGKTDTQYF.

The chain has TRBV4-3 and TRBJ1-6, with D perhaps TRBD1 (5 bases). The CDR3 length is 16 residues. From germline, CDR1 is LGHNA and CDR2 YSLEER. V gave up 6 bases and J gave up 0 bases, with 12 bases separating them. CDR3 sequence (DNA): TGCGCCAGCAGAAGTGGGGCTAGCTCCTATAATTCACCCCTCCACTTT. Translating it yields CASRSGASSYNSPLHF.

The V call is TRBV4-2, the J call TRBJ2-7; 7 bases match TRBD2. CDR3 length equals 14 residues. After removal of 5 bases from V and 4 bases from J, the junction contained 8 bases not matched to a gene. CDR1 LGHNA and CDR2 YNFKEQ come from the germline V gene. CDR3 sequence (DNA): TGTGCCAGCAGCTACTTTGGGGGGGGGTACGAGCAGTACTTC. Protein product: CASSYFGGGYEQYF.

The chain combines TRBV10-3 with TRBJ2-2; 10 bases agree with TRBD2. CDR3 length: 17 amino acids. Unmatched junction bases numbered 3, after V lost 2 bases and J lost 0 bases. From germline, CDR1 is ENHRY and CDR2 SYGVKD. The CDR3 DNA sequence: TGTGCCATCAGTGAGCCGGGACTAGCGACGAACACCGGGGAGCTGTTTTTT. Translation: CAISEPGLATNTGELFF.

This chain connects TRBV11-2 to TRBJ2-7; D ambiguous. Deletions cut 5 bases from V and 2 bases from J, with 10 bases between. CDR3 length equals 13 residues. Per the germline V gene, CDR1 is SGHAT and CDR2 is FQNNGV. The CDR3 loop reads CASSPNVAYEQYF. In DNA, the CDR3 is TGTGCCAGCAGCCCCAATGTAGCCTACGAGCAGTACTTC.

Written as DNA, the CDR3 is TGTGCCTGGAGCCTTCCCGGCGCGGGGGAGCAGTACTTC. It specifies CAWSLPGAGEQYF. The rearrangement links TRBV30 to TRBJ2-7; D may be TRBD2 (6 bases). CDR3 size: 13 residues. CDR1 is GTSNPN and CDR2 is SVGIG in the germline V gene (reference sequence). Deletions cut 3 bases from V and 7 bases from J, with 16 bases between.

The rearrangement joins TRBV18 to TRBJ2-1; 10 positions agree with TRBD2. Unmatched junction bases numbered 1, after V lost 2 bases and J lost 0 bases. The CDR3 spans 16 residues. In germline, CDR1 is KGHSH, CDR2 LQKENI. As DNA, the CDR3 is TGTGCCAGCTCACCAGTAGCGGGGGGCTCCTACAATGAGCAGTTCTTC. Amino acids: CASSPVAGGSYNEQFF.

This chain joins TRBV4-1 and TRBJ2-1; 11 bases are a match to TRBD2. V shed 0 bases, J shed 6 bases, and the junction held 4 bases outside the gene matches. The germline gives CDR1 MGHRA, CDR2 YSYEKL. This CDR3 contains 16 residues. The CDR3 DNA reads TGCGCCAGCAGCCAAGATCCCCTAGCGGGGGGCAATGAGCAGTTCTTC. Amino acid sequence: CASSQDPLAGGNEQFF.

The chain links TRBV7-9 to TRBJ2-1; D is ambiguous. CDR1 and CDR2 from the germline V gene are SEHNR and FQNEAQ (reference sequence). Trimming shortened V by 1 base and J by 6 bases, and 4 bases separated the two germline ends. The CDR3 extends over 12 amino acids. The CDR3 DNA reads as TGTGCCAGCAGCTTAGTCTCCAATGAGCAGTTCTTC. The encoded protein is CASSLVSNEQFF.